These T cell receptor beta chains were read from a single sample in a study of CD4+ T cells in melanoma. Measured with immunoSEQ multiplex PCR; TCRdb has only the in-frame clones, and not every one. This sample has more than 12,000 clones; around 80% occur once, and the top ten carry about 6.6%. The sample was cells from a culture (not recorded whether cultured in vitro). These receptors all come from a human donor with melanoma. Each CDR3 is given with its conserved first and last residue. The order of the fields is J gene, D gene, V gene, clone size, CDR3 protein, CDR3 DNA. The D gene is left open where the match is weak. A row's size may be missing; if present it is once, few, many or a size class.

>TRBJ2-1|NA|TRBV9|NA
CASSRGGAQSNEQFF
TGTGCCAGCAGCAGAGGGGGGGCCCAGAGTAATGAGCAGTTCTTC
>TRBJ1-4|TRBD1|TRBV5-1|NA
CASSKGQSNEKLFF
TGCGCCAGCAGCAAGGGACAGTCTAATGAAAAACTGTTTTTT
>TRBJ1-5|NA|TRBV2|NA
CASMSNSNQPQHF
TGTGCCAGCATGTCCAATAGCAATCAGCCCCAGCATTTT
>TRBJ1-1|NA|TRBV27|NA
CASSRAPNMLNTEAFF
TGTGCCAGCAGTCGGGCCCCGAACATGCTGAACACTGAAGCTTTCTTT
>TRBJ1-2|NA|TRBV5-1|NA
CASSLQGTDGYTF
TGCGCCAGCAGCTTACAAGGGACGGATGGCTACACCTTC
>TRBJ1-6|NA|TRBV7-2|NA
CASSLGQGLDSPLHF
TGTGCCAGCAGCTTAGGCCAGGGACTGGATTCACCCCTCCACTTT
>TRBJ2-5|TRBD2|TRBV5-1|NA
CASSWGLAVQETQYF
TGCGCCAGCAGCTGGGGACTAGCGGTCCAAGAGACCCAGTACTTC
>TRBJ1-2|NA|TRBV14|NA
CASSEGRSYGYTF
TGTGCCAGCAGCGAAGGGAGGAGCTATGGCTACACCTTC
>TRBJ2-3|NA|TRBV5-1|NA
CASSLAVADSTDTQYF
TGCGCCAGCAGCTTGGCAGTTGCGGATAGCACAGATACGCAGTATTTT
>TRBJ1-5|TRBD1|TRBV5-1|once
CASSLSGQGYQSQHF
TGCGCCAGCAGCTTGTCCGGACAGGGGTACCAGTCCCAGCATTTT
>TRBJ2-7|NA|TRBV5-1|NA
CASRIENSYEQYF
TGCGCCAGCAGAATAGAAAACTCCTACGAGCAGTACTTC
>TRBJ1-2|NA|TRBV30|few
CAWSVQGASLNF
TGTGCCTGGAGTGTACAAGGCGCCAGCCTTAACTTC
>TRBJ1-2|NA|TRBV28|NA
CASSANGYTF
TGTGCCAGCAGTGCGAATGGCTACACCTTC
>TRBJ2-5|TRBD1|TRBV5-4|NA
CASSSDRGLKETQYF
TGTGCCAGCAGCTCCGACAGGGGACTGAAAGAGACCCAGTACTTC